This TCR beta chain was sequenced in a study of T-cell reconstitution after alpha-beta-depleted transplantation in children. Study outcomes and limitations: In some patients, recipient T cells and intrathymic progenitors surviving conditioning explained high day-60 diversity. Once a year had passed after transplant, T-cell counts and diversity came mostly from newly produced T cells.

Molecular barcoding with unique molecular identifiers was used for the TCRbeta library. MiXCR was run by TCRdb on the PCR reads, yielding one entry per CDR3 protein. The table includes approximately 490,000 distinct CDR3 sequences, roughly a tenth detected once. Details on this clonotype: As yet, its antigen is unknown.

The CDR3 is made up of 12 amino acids. The ends were cut back, 10 bases at V and 6 bases at J, with 10 bases in the middle. CDR1 is MNHEY and CDR2 is SMNVEV in the germline V gene (reference sequence). The TCR originated in a child aged 2 to 10 with inherited bone marrow failure, due to receive a stem cell transplant. The sample consisted of PBMCs, taken before TCRalphabeta/CD19-depleted stem cell transplant. V gene TRBV27 combines with J gene TRBJ1-6; D gene ambiguous. The CDR3 region has the DNA TGTGCCACCCAGACCACTAATTCACCCCTCCACTTT. Translated: CATQTTNSPLHF.